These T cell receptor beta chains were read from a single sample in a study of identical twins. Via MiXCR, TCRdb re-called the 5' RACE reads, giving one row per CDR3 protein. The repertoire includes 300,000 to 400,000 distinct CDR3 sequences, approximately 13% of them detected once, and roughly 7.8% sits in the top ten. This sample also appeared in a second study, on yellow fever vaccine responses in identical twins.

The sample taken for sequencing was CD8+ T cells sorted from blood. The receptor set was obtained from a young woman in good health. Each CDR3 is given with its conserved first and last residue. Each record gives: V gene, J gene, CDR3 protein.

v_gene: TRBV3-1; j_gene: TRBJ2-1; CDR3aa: CASSQRRADYNEQFF
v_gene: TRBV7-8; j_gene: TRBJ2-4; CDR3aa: CASSSPYPDRLTIQYF
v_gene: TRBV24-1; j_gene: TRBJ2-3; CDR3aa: CATSDFGDTDTQYF
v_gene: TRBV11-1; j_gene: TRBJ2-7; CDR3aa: CASSYDGLFHYPSYEQYF
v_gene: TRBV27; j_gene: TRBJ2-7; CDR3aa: CASSSRQGSFDEQYF
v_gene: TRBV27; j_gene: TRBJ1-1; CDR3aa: CASTSQMNTEAFF
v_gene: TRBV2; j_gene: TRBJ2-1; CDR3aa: CASRGRLAGANNEQFF
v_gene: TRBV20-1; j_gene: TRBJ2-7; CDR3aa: CSAREEWGGTGVEQYF
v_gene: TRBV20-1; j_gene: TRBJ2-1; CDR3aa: CSASPSGNSPYNEQFF
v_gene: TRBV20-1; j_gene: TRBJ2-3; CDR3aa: CSARGQGVKDTQYF
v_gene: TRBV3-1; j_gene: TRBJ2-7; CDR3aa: CACSLFLAGPYEQYF
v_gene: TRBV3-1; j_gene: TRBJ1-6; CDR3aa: CASSGDRGRSPLHF